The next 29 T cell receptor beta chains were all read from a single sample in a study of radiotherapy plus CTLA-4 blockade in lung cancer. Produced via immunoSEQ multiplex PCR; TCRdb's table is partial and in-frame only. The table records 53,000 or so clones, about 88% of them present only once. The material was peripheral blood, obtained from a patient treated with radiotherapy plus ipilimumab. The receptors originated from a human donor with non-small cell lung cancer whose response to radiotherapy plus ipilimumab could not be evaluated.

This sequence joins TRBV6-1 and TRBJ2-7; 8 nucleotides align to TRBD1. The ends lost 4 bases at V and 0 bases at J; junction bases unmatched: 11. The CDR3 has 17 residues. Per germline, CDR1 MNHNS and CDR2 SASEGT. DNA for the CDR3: TGTGCCAGCAGTGCCAGCCGACAGGGGAGGAGCTCCTACGAGCAGTACTTC. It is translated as CASSASRQGRSSYEQYF.

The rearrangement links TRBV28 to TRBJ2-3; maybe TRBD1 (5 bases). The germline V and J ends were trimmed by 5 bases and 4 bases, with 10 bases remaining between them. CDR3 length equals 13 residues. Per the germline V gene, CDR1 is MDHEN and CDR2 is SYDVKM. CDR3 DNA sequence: TGTGCCAGCAGTGTTGCACAGGCAGATACGCAGTATTTT. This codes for CASSVAQADTQYF.

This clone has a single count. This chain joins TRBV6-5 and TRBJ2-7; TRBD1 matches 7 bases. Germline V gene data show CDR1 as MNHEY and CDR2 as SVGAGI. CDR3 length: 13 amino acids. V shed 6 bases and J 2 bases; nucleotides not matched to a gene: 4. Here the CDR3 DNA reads TGTGCCAGCAGCCGGACAGGAGCCTACGAGCAGTACTTC. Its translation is CASSRTGAYEQYF.

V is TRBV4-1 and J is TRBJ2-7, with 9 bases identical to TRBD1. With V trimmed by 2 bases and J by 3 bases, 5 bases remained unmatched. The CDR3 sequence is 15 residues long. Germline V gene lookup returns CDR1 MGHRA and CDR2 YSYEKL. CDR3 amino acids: CASSQYRDRVYEQYF. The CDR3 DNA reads TGCGCCAGCAGCCAATACCGGGACAGGGTCTACGAGCAGTACTTC.

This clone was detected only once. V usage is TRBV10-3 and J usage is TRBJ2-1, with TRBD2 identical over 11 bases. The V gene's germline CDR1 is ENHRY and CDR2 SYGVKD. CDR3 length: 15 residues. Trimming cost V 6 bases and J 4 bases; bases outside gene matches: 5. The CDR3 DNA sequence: TGTGCCATCAGGGCCGGGACTAGCGGTTACAATGAGCAGTTCTTC. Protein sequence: CAIRAGTSGYNEQFF.

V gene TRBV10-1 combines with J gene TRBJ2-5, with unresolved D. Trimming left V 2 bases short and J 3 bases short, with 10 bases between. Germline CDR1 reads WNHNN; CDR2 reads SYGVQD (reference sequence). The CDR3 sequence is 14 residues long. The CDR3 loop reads CASSEGQAKETQYF. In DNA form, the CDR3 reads TGCGCCAGCAGTGAGGGTCAGGCTAAAGAGACCCAGTACTTC.

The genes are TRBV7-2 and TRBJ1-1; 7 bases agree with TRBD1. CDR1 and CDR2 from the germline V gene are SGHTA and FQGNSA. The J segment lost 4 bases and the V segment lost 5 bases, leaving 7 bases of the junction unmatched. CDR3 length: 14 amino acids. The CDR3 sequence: CASSNQGGVTEAFF. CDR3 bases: TGTGCCAGCAGCAACCAGGGGGGAGTCACTGAAGCTTTCTTT.

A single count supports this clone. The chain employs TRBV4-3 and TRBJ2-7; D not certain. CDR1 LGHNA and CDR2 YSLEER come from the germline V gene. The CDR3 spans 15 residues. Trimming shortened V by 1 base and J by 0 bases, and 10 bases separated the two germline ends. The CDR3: CASSQAATSSYEQYF. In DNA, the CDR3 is TGCGCCAGCAGCCAAGCTGCGACAAGCTCCTACGAGCAGTACTTC.

The DNA for the CDR3 is TGCGCCAGCAGACAACAGGGTAACTATGGCTACACCTTC. It codes for CASRQQGNYGYTF. The chain combines TRBV5-1 with TRBJ1-2; D possibly corresponds to TRBD1 (6 bases). Germline V gene data show CDR1 as SGHRS and CDR2 as YFSETQ. The CDR3 is 13 residues long. V lost 5 bases to trimming and J lost 1 base, with 9 bases between them. The whole variable domain, filled in from reference TRBV5-1 and TRBJ1-2, reads KAGVTQTPRYLIKTRGQQVTLSCSPISGHRSVSWYQQTPGQGLQFLFEYFSETQRNKGNFPGRFSGRQFSNSRSEMNVSTLELGDSALYLCASRQQGNYGYTFGSGTRLTVV.

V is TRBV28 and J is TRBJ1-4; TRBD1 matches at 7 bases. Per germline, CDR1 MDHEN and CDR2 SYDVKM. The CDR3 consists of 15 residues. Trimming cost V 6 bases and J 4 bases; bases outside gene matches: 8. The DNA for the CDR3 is TGTGCCAGCAGCCCAGGGGGGCGCAATAATGAAAAACTGTTTTTT. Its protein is CASSPGGRNNEKLFF.

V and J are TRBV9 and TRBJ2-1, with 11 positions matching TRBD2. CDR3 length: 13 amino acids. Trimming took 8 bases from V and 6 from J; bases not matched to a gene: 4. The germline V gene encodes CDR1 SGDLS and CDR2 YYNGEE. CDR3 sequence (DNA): TGTGCCAGTTCGGGGACTAGCGGCAATGAGCAGTTCTTC. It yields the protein CASSGTSGNEQFF.

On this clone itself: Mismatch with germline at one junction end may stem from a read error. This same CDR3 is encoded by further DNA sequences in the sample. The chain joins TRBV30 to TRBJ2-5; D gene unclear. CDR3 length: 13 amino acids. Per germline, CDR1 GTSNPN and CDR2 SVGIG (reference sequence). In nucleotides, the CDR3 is TGCGCCTGGAGTGTATTTCCGAGGGAGACCCAGTACTTC. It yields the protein CAWSVFPRETQYF.

CDR3 sequence: CASSSKRGAYNEQFF. The CDR3, as DNA: TGTGCCAGCAGCTCTAAGCGGGGGGCCTACAATGAGCAGTTCTTC. The chain employs TRBV7-9 and TRBJ2-1; 9 bases line up with TRBD2. V gave up 4 bases and J gave up 2 bases; unmatched junction bases: 3. Germline V gives CDR1 SEHNR, CDR2 FQNEAQ (reference sequence). There are 15 residues in the CDR3.

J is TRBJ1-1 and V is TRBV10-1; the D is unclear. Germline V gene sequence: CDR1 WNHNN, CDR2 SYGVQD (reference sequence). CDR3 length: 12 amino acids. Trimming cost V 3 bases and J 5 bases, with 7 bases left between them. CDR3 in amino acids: CASSDGGTEAFF. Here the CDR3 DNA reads TGCGCCAGCAGTGACGGCGGGACTGAAGCTTTCTTT.

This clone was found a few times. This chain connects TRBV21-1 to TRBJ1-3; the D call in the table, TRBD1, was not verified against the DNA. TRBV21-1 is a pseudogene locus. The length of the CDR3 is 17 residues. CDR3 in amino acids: CASSKARTGVRGNTIYF. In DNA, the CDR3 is TGTGCCAGCAGCAAAGCTAGGACAGGAGTGAGGGGAAACACCATATATTTT.

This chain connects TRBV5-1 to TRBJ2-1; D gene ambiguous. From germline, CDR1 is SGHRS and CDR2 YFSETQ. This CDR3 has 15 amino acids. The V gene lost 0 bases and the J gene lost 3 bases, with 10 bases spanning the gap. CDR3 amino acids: CASSLADRLYNEQFF. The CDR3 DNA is TGCGCCAGCAGCTTGGCCGATCGACTCTACAATGAGCAGTTCTTC.

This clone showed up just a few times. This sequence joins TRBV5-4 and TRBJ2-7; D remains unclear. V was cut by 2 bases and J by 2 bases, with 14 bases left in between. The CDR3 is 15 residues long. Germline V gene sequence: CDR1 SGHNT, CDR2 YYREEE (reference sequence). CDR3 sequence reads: CASSFGQGTAYEQYF. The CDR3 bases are TGTGCCAGCAGCTTTGGGCAAGGCACGGCCTACGAGCAGTACTTC.

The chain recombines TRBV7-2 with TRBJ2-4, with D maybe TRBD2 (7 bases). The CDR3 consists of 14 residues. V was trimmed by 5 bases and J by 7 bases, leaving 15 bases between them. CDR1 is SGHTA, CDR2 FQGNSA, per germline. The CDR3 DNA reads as TGTGCCAGCAGCCCCAGTGGCGGGGGCAACATTCAGTACTTC. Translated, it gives CASSPSGGGNIQYF.

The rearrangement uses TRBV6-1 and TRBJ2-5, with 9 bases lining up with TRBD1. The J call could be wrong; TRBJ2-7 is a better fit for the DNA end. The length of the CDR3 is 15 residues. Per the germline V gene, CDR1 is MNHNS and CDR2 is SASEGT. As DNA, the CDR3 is TGTGCCAGCAGTGTCGGGACAGGGCAATCCTACGAGCAGTACTTC. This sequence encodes CASSVGTGQSYEQYF.

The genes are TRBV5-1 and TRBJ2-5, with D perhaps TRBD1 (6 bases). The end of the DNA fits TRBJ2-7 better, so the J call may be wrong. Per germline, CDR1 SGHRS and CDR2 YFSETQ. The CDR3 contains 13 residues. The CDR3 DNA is TGCGCCAGCAGCTTGGCCGGACAGAGCGAGCAGTACTTC. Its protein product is CASSLAGQSEQYF.

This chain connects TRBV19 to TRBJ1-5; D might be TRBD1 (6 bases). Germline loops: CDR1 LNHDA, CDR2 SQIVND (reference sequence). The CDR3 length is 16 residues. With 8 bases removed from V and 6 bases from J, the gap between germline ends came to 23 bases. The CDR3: CASSPLGGRGAQPQHF. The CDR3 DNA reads TGTGCCAGTTCTCCCCTCGGGGGGCGCGGGGCTCAGCCCCAGCATTTT.

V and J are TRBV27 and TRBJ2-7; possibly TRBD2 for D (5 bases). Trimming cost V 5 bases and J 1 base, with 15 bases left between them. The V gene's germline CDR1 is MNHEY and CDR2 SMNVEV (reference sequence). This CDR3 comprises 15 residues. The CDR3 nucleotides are TGTGCCAGCAGTCTTCGGGGAATAGCTTCCTACGAGCAGTACTTC. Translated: CASSLRGIASYEQYF.

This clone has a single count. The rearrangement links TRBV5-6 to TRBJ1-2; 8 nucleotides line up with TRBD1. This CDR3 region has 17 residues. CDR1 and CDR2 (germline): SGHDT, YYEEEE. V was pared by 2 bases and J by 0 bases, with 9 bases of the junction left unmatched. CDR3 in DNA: TGTGCCAGCAGCTTCTATATCACAGGGGGGTCTAACTATGGCTACACCTTC. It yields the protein CASSFYITGGSNYGYTF.

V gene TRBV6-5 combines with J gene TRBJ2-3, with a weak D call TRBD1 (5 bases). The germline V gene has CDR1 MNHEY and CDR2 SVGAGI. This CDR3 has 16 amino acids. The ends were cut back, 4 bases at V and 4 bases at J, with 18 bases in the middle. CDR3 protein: CASSSNPVTAADTQYF. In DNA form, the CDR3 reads TGTGCCAGCAGTTCAAATCCGGTGACAGCTGCAGATACGCAGTATTTT.

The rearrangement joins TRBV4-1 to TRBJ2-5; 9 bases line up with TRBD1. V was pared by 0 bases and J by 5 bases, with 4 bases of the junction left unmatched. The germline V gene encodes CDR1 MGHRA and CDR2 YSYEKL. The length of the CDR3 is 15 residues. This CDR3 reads CASSQENRGRETQYF. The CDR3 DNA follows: TGCGCCAGCAGCCAAGAGAACAGGGGGCGGGAGACCCAGTACTTC.

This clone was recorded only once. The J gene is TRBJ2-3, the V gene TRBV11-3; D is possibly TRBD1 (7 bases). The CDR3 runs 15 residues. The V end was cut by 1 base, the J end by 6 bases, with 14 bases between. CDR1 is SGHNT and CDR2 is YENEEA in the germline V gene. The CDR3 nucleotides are TGTGCCAGCAGCTTAGGCGGGACAGTAGCGGATACGCAGTATTTT. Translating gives CASSLGGTVADTQYF.

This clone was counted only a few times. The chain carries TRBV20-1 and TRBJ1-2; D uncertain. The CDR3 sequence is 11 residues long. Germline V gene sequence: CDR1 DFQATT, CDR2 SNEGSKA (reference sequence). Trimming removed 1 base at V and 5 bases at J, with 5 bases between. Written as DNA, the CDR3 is TGCAGTGCTAGAGTTGTATATGGCTACACCTTC. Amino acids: CSARVVYGYTF.

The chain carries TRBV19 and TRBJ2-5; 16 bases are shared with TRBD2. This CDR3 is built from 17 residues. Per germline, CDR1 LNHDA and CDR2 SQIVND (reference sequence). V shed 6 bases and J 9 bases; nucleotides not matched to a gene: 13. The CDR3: CASSSRPGTSGGASQYF. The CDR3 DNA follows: TGTGCCAGTAGCTCAAGACCAGGGACTAGCGGGGGGGCGTCCCAGTACTTC.

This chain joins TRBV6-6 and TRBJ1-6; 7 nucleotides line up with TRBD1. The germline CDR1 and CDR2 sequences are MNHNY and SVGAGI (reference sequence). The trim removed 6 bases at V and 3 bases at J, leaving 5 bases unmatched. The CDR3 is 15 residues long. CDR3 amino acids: CASSLTGVYNSPLHF. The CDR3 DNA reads TGTGCCAGCAGCCTTACAGGGGTCTATAATTCACCCCTCCACTTT.